This T cell receptor beta chain was documented in a study of cytomegalovirus exposure and HLA in healthy donors (dated by TCRdb to 2015 to 2018). Regarding the research as a whole: An earlier analysis of a few hundred of the donors reported 276 Gb of sequence data and 95 million to 130 million unique TCR beta sequences obtained from roughly 180 million T cells. An early release that covered about 600 HLA-typed donors contained around 300 gigabases of sequencing data and tens of millions of unique TCR sequences. Among the approximately 400 genotyped donors, around 79% belonged to the genetic ancestry cluster associated with self-reported Caucasian donors. The study aimed to test whether signatures of past pathogen exposure could be identified by cataloging public T cell receptors. The study used immunosequencing to profile the T cell repertoires of under 700 subjects and linked those repertoires to cytomegalovirus serostatus. Besides the first cohort of hundreds of subjects, a separate validation cohort made up of roughly 120 different subjects was used. The study combined high-throughput TCR immunosequencing, statistical association of individual TCRs with disease status, and machine learning to predict cytomegalovirus infection status. To study patterns of TCR occurrence, a later analysis re-analyzed previously published TCR beta repertoires from 500 to 850 donors and added high-resolution HLA genotyping. Rather than drawing on any new phenotypic data, the later analysis identified candidate immune exposures from TCR beta sequences and the way those sequences occurred across donors. In an earlier analysis of roughly 540 of the donors, high-throughput TCR beta sequencing was used to judge whether each TCR beta V gene segment behaved as functional or pseudogenic. Donor age, sex, ethnicity and CMV serostatus were collected together with the repertoire data. In a later genetic analysis, genome-wide SNP genotypes for about 65% of the roughly 700 donors were used, and that subset was treated as a discovery cohort. Every repertoire in the discovery cohort had been generated on one and the same sequencing platform. Class I and class II HLA loci were covered by the typing at four-digit resolution. Typing coverage varied by locus: about 629-640 donors for A, B, C, DRB1 and DQB1; more than 500 for DQA1; 606 for DPA1; about 450 for DPB1. Several DR-DQ haplotypes were handled as single units for association and clustering because linkage in the cohort was strong. On average, around 200,000 unique TCR beta nucleotide sequences were sequenced per donor among 300 to 500 genotyped donors of the cohort, with roughly a sixth of those sequences being non-productive. The paper as a whole reports these results and caveats: The only immune exposure information available for the cohort was CMV serostatus. A group of highly shared sequence variants was considered likely to be a technical artifact of the sequencing pipeline. Some 15 rarely observed V segments, including chromosome 9 orphons, were excluded from the earlier analysis of approximately 500 of the donors because counts were too low. Strong co-occurrence of HLA alleles, especially DR and DQ, made assigning TCR associations to individual alleles difficult. Cytomegalovirus status was reported to be diagnosed by the classifier with high specificity and sensitivity in both the original and validation cohorts. The presence/absence analyses assumed that sequencing depth was roughly uniform across donors, and that assumption may not be true. While some public TCRs were present in many individuals, most TCR sequences turned up only very rarely across donors. The cohort was sequenced for TCR beta chains only, and without alpha or paired-chain data the features that could be detected were limited. It was suggested by the authors that the approach could potentially be generalized to other disease states and immunological phenotypes. Correlated functional status among segregating V segments might reflect linkage disequilibrium, but an unknown experimental factor could not be ruled out. According to a later analysis, most CMV-associated TCR beta chains appeared to be HLA-restricted, and the HLA associations seemed to be driven largely by CMV exposure. A further reported finding was that TCR beta sequences accurately predicted the HLA-A and HLA-B alleles for most subjects in the first cohort. A later analysis found that TCR association rates varied across HLA loci, with DRB1 alleles showing the most associated TCRs and HLA-C alleles the fewest. An earlier analysis of 450 to 750 of the donors showed that most TCR beta V segments appeared in productive rearrangements either about 90% or about 30% of the time, which broadly matched IMGT annotations. In a later analysis, about 17,000 TCR beta sequences were associated with specific HLA alleles at a false discovery rate of 0.05. Several of the top co-occurrence clusters appeared to be linked to parvovirus B19, influenza, CMV and Epstein-Barr virus, according to a later analysis. A later genetic analysis associated a missense DCLRE1C variant with V-gene and J-gene trimming of TCR beta chains, and an independent cohort replicated the association. Because some donors lacked HLA typing at each locus, the association tests relied only on the typed subset. A few of the identified cytomegalovirus-associated TCR beta chains were confirmed in vitro to be specific for cytomegalovirus antigens. In the study, around 150 TCR beta chains were listed as associated with cytomegalovirus. The 87-base-pair reads could not distinguish some IMGT-functional V segments, including TRBV6-2 and TRBV6-3, so those segments were excluded. In a later analysis, HLA-associated TCR beta chains showed more clonal expansion and lower generation probabilities than non-associated chains that were equally common. According to a later genetic analysis, donors in an Asian-associated ancestry cluster had fewer N-insertions in productive TCRs than the approximately 700-donor mean.

The cohort consisted of hundreds of healthy bone marrow donors. At the time of sampling, all cohort members were nominally healthy, though unrecorded immune exposures were likely present. The donor tested CMV seronegative and was one of the 352 seronegative cohort members. Each donor provided a peripheral blood sample, and peripheral blood mononuclear cells were used for TCR beta sequencing. Genomic DNA extraction from the blood cell samples was performed with the Qiagen DNeasy Blood Extraction Kit. To note about this clone: This clone's antigen is unknown. Base qualities are not at hand, and no much larger clone is one base apart.

Preparation of the library involved the immunoSEQ multiplex PCR assay. A mixture of 60 forward primers for TCR Vbeta segments and 13 reverse primers for TCR Jbeta segments was used in the multiplex PCR. The CDR3 region of rearranged TCR beta genes was amplified from genomic DNA with a multiplex PCR assay. The amplified TCR beta libraries were sequenced on the Illumina HiSeq System as 87-base-pair reads. Regarding the original processing steps: A later analysis tallied around 82 million unique TCR beta chains across the 666 repertoires, and about 10 million of those chains were shared by two or more donors. Raw reads were error-corrected and collapsed into unique sequences with a nearest-neighbor algorithm that merged closely related sequences to remove PCR and sequencing errors. CDR3 sequences were aligned to IMGT reference sequences to assign V, D and J gene segments. For a sequence to be retained, a match of at least six nucleotides to both a V gene segment and a J gene segment was required. Rearrangements were classified as productive when the CDR3 lacked stop codons and remained in frame with V and J, and all other rearrangements were classified as non-productive. CDR3 was defined according to IMGT convention as the region running from the second conserved V-encoded cysteine to the conserved J-encoded phenylalanine. Sequences without an unambiguous match to a single V gene segment were excluded from the earlier analysis of almost 600 of the donors. An earlier analysis of roughly 590 of the donors called V segments functional above 56.7% productive rearrangements and segregating when the between-donor standard deviation exceeded 5%. A statistical classification framework was developed to diagnose cytomegalovirus status using the catalog of TCR beta chain sequences. V and J gene assignment, in a later analysis, came from comparing TCR nucleotide sequences with IMGT/GENE-DB human TR gene sequences. A later analysis assigned CDR3 sequences and most-parsimonious VDJ recombination scenarios with the TCRdist pipeline. In a later analysis, every TCR beta chain was defined by the combination of its CDR3 amino acid sequence and its V-gene family, and reads without a unique V-gene family were dropped. To address suspected cross-contamination and a sequencing artifact, a later analysis removed a few hundred highly shared, low-generation-probability nucleotide sequences. In a later analysis, a clonal expansion index for each public chain was calculated from normalized within-repertoire ranks of inferred template counts. A later analysis computed generation probabilities with a VDJ recombination model fitted to out-of-frame rearrangements, and checked the results against IGoR. Hypergeometric tests were used in a later analysis to score TCR-TCR, TCR-HLA and TCR-CMV co-occurrence, with a repertoire-size bias correction applied to the TCR pairs. False discovery rates were estimated in a later analysis by permuting HLA or CMV assignments 20 times. In a later analysis, co-occurring TCRs were grouped using DBSCAN, and TCRdist sequence similarity was added for clustering within HLA-allele-positive subsets. For co-occurrence clustering, repertoires with fewer than 30,000 or more than 120,000 public chains were excluded, along with five or six repertoires with anomalous nucleotide sharing. The clones in this table, taken by TCRdb from immuneACCESS, are in-frame only. Not every clone is retained; where verified, under half of the shortfall comes from an unresolved V gene, and the cause of the rest is unknown. V, J and clone size reflect that table, while D and trimming were determined from the DNA. The table for this sample lists about 130,000 clones; roughly four fifths of them were counted only once. The ten top clones hold approximately 2.6% of the sample.

Trimming takes 1 base from V and 6 bases from J, and the germline ends sit 13 bases apart. The CDR3, cysteine through phenylalanine, is 15 amino acids long. Only CDR3 DNA remains: 45 bases, in frame from the first base. Taken from the germline V gene (reference sequence), the CDR1 and CDR2 loops are LNHDA and SQIVND. This clonotype originated in a boy between 2 and 10 years old in good health and CMV-seronegative. In this chain, TRBV19 is recombined with TRBJ1-5; the D region possibly corresponds to TRBD1 (5 bases align). Sequenced sample: PBMCs. The DNA reads as follows: TGTGCCAGTAGTATAGGAAAAGGGGCTGGTCAGCCCCAGCATTTT. Translation gives CASSIGKGAGQPQHF.